The clone carrying this TCR beta chain was detected ten times or more. The sample belongs to a study of T cells in Graves' hyperthyroidism and ophthalmopathy. Active moderate-to-severe ophthalmopathy, Clinical Activity Score at least 3, NOSPECS at least 4, under 3 months' duration. PBMCs were derived from 10 ml fresh peripheral blood. Authors of the study amplified TCR beta CDR3 regions from RNA transcripts. First-round RT-PCR of the TCR CDR3 relied on the HTBI primer set. A single record per CDR3 protein comes from TCRdb applying MiXCR to the multiplex PCR reads. The sample shows 400,000 or so distinct CDR3 sequences, 14% of them seen only once. Germline CDR1 reads PRHDT; CDR2 reads FYEKMQ (reference sequence). The CDR3 has 14 residues. The V gene lost 2 bases and the J gene lost 5 bases, with 10 bases spanning the gap.

The receptor comes from a woman aged 25 to 39 with Graves' ophthalmopathy. Sequences were obtained from blood. The rearrangement uses TRBV13 and TRBJ2-4; D gene unclear. The CDR3 sequence: CASSLLQTQNIQYF. For the CDR3, the DNA is TGTGCCAGCAGCTTATTACAGACCCAAAACATTCAGTACTTC.